Listed below are T cell receptor beta chains from one sample, sequenced in a study of T cells in Graves' hyperthyroidism and ophthalmopathy. MiXCR was run by TCRdb on the multiplex PCR reads, yielding one entry per CDR3 protein. Of some 440,000 distinct CDR3 sequences listed, 15% to 19% are singletons. Sequencing was performed on blood. Receptor source: a young woman with Graves' hyperthyroidism. Both conserved end residues are part of each CDR3. A D gene is named only where the DNA matches it firmly. Rows give clone size only sometimes, using once, few, many, or a class for an expanded clone.

clone_size | d_call | j_call | v_call | cdr3_nt | cdr3_aa
NA | TRBD1 | TRBJ2-3 | TRBV7-9 | TGTGCCAGCAGCAAGACAGGGGGCACAGATACGCAGTATTTT | CASSKTGGTDTQYF
many | NA | TRBJ2-5 | TRBV29-1 | TGCAGCGTTGACCCCGGACAGAACCAAGAGACCCAGTACTTC | CSVDPGQNQETQYF
many | NA | TRBJ2-3 | TRBV7-3 | TGTGCCAGCAGCTTACGGCTAGGGAGCACAGATACGCAGTATTTT | CASSLRLGSTDTQYF
many | NA | TRBJ2-5 | TRBV13 | TGTGCCAGCAGCTTTCGCCACCGGACAAAGCCGGTAGAGACCCAGTACTTC | CASSFRHRTKPVETQYF
NA | TRBD2 | TRBJ2-1 | TRBV7-9 | TGTGCCAGCAGCTTATTACGCTTAGCGGGAGGGGTTTTCGGCGATGAGCAGTTCTTC | CASSLLRLAGGVFGDEQFF
many | TRBD1 | TRBJ1-6 | TRBV12-3/TRBV12-4 | TGTGCCAGCAGTTCGACAGGGGGGGGATCACCCCTCCACTTT | CASSSTGGGSPLHF
NA | NA | TRBJ2-7 | TRBV19 | TGTGCCAGTAGTATAGTCAGCAAAACCGCCTACGAGCAGTACTTC | CASSIVSKTAYEQYF
many | TRBD2 | TRBJ2-1 | TRBV5-1 | TGCGCCAGCAGCTTGATCCTCCTAGCGGGAGGGCCAGGGGAGCAGTTCTTC | CASSLILLAGGPGEQFF
many | NA | TRBJ2-1 | TRBV6-1 | TGTGCCAGCTGTCGTACCGGGACACCGTACAATGAGCAGTTCTTC | CASCRTGTPYNEQFF
many | TRBD2 | TRBJ2-1 | TRBV11-2 | TGTGCCAGCAGCCGTAGCGGGAGGGCCCGAAACGGGCAGTTCTTC | CASSRSGRARNGQFF
NA | NA | TRBJ1-3 | TRBV29-1 | TGCAGCGTTGGGGAGAGGGGGAACTCTGGAAACACCATATATTTT | CSVGERGNSGNTIYF
few | TRBD1 | TRBJ1-6 | TRBV19 | TGTGCCAGTAGCCAAGGACAGGGCAAGGTCGGTGCTTCACCCCTCCACTTT | CASSQGQGKVGASPLHF
many | TRBD2 | TRBJ2-1 | TRBV6-2/TRBV6-3 | TGTGCCAGCAGTTACCGGTCCGGGGGGGCCGCTGAGCAGTTCTTC | CASSYRSGGAAEQFF
NA | NA | TRBJ2-5 | TRBV28 | TGTGCCAGCAGTTTATTAGGGGGGGGTCAAGAGACCCAGTACTTC | CASSLLGGGQETQYF